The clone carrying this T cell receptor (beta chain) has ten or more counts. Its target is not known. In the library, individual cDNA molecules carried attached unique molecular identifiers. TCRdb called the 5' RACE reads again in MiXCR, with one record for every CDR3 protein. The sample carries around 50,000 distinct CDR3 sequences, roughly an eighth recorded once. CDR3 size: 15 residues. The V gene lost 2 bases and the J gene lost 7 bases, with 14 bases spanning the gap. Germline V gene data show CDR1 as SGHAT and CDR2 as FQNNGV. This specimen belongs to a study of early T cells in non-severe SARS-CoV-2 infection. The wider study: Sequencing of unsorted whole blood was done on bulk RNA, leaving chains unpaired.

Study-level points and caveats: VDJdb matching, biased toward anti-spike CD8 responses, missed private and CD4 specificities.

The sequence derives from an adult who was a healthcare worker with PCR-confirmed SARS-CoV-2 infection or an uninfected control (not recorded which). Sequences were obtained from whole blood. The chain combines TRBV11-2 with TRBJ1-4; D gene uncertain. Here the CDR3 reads CASSLLPGFGEKLFF. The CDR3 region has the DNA TGTGCCAGCAGCTTACTCCCAGGATTTGGTGAAAAACTGTTTTTT.